The 13 T cell receptor beta chains below were found in one sample sequenced in a study of CD8 T cells in Susac syndrome. The authors reverse transcribed roughly 0.45 to 1 ug RNA with random hexamers. TCRdb reprocessed the immunoSEQ multiplex PCR reads with MiXCR, giving one entry per CDR3 protein. The table has some 110,000 distinct CDR3 sequences, 85% to 95% seen once; the top ten hold roughly 0.088%. Input material: CD4+ T cells from PBMCs. The origin of the receptors is a human donor with multiple sclerosis.

In this sample, this clonotype turned up once. The chain combines TRBV14 with TRBJ2-7; D may correspond to TRBD1 or TRBD2 (6 bases each). CDR1 is SGHDN and CDR2 is FVKESK in the germline V gene. V lost 1 base and J lost 9, with 19 bases in between. This CDR3 is built from 15 residues. The chain's CDR3 is CASSQVGGASIGQYF. The CDR3 DNA sequence: TGTGCCAGCAGCCAAGTGGGGGGCGCCTCGATCGGGCAGTACTTC.

The chain links TRBV20-1 to TRBJ2-1, with TRBD2 matching 11 bases. Trimming took 6 bases from V and 8 from J; bases not matched to a gene: 0. This CDR3 spans 11 amino acids. CDR1 and CDR2 from the germline V gene are DFQATT and SNEGSKA (reference sequence). The CDR3 is CSAGLADEQFF. The CDR3 coding sequence is TGCAGTGCGGGACTAGCGGATGAGCAGTTCTTC.

V gene TRBV5-1 combines with J gene TRBJ2-1; TRBD1 agrees at 8 bases. V was clipped by 5 bases and J by 0 bases; unmatched bases: 7. CDR3 length equals 16 residues. Germline V gives CDR1 SGHRS, CDR2 YFSETQ. The CDR3 DNA reads as TGCGCCAGCAGTCATACTCAGGGGGCCTCCTACAATGAGCAGTTCTTC. Translating gives CASSHTQGASYNEQFF.

The table lists this clonotype with a few counts. The V call is TRBV12-3 or TRBV12-4, the J call TRBJ2-2; 9 nucleotides line up with TRBD1. Losses at the gene ends were 5 bases for V and 1 base for J; bases not matched to a gene: 2. The CDR3 has 15 residues. In DNA, the CDR3 is TGTGCCAGCAGTCCGACAGGGGGGAACACCGGGGAGCTGTTTTTT. Protein product: CASSPTGGNTGELFF.

This chain joins TRBV5-1 and TRBJ1-2, with 7 bases aligning to TRBD1. Germline V gene data show CDR1 as SGHRS and CDR2 as YFSETQ. The CDR3 extends over 12 amino acids. J lost 6 bases, V lost 4 bases, and 3 bases had no gene match. CDR3 nucleotide sequence: TGCGCCAGCAGCACGACAGGGAATGGCTACACCTTC. Translating gives CASSTTGNGYTF.

The V call is TRBV3-1, the J call TRBJ2-1, with 9 bases lining up with TRBD2. J was trimmed by 4 bases and V by 1 base; bases with no gene match: 11. This CDR3 is built from 18 residues. Looked up from germline, CDR1 is LGHDT and CDR2 is YNNKEL (reference sequence). This CDR3 reads CASSQGVGGGVPYNEQFF. In nucleotides, the CDR3 is TGTGCCAGCAGCCAAGGTGTCGGCGGGGGGGTACCGTACAATGAGCAGTTCTTC.

V is TRBV18 and J is TRBJ1-2; no definite D call. Germline V CDR1 and CDR2: KGHSH, LQKENI. The CDR3 has 14 residues. V gave up 2 bases and J gave up 8 bases, with 15 bases separating them. CDR3 in DNA: TGTGCCAGCTCACCAGAGGGAGGCTCTGTCGGCTACACCTTC. As protein: CASSPEGGSVGYTF.

The rearrangement links TRBV28 to TRBJ1-2; the D is unclear. This CDR3 comprises 14 residues. The V end was cut by 4 bases, the J end by 7 bases, with 16 bases between. The V gene's germline CDR1 is MDHEN and CDR2 SYDVKM. The CDR3 region has the DNA TGTGCCAGCAGTTCTTCTAGACGCGCTATTGGCTACACCTTC. It is translated as CASSSSRRAIGYTF.

The chain is built from TRBV30 and TRBJ2-7, with 9 bases matching TRBD1. The CDR3 extends over 12 amino acids. V was pared by 3 bases and J by 6 bases, with 3 bases of the junction left unmatched. Germline V CDR1 and CDR2: GTSNPN, SVGIG (reference sequence). The CDR3 spells CAWRGTGLEQYF. CDR3 sequence (DNA): TGTGCCTGGAGGGGGACAGGGCTCGAGCAGTACTTC.

V gene TRBV19 combines with J gene TRBJ1-1, with D maybe TRBD1 (6 bases). The CDR3 spans 14 residues. With 2 bases removed from V and 6 bases from J, the gap between germline ends came to 13 bases. Germline assignment: CDR1 LNHDA and CDR2 SQIVND (reference sequence). The chain's CDR3 is CASSITGRRAEAFF. The CDR3, as DNA: TGTGCCAGTAGTATAACAGGGCGACGAGCTGAAGCTTTCTTT.

This sequence joins TRBV6-5 and TRBJ2-2, with D possibly being TRBD2 (5 bases). V shed 0 bases and J shed 12 bases, with 20 bases lying between them. The germline gives CDR1 MNHEY, CDR2 SVGAGI. CDR3 length: 16 residues. The CDR3 sequence: CASSYSGSGISGKLFF. In nucleotides, the CDR3 is TGTGCCAGCAGTTACTCGGGTTCTGGCATCTCGGGGAAGCTGTTTTTT.

V usage is TRBV9 and J usage is TRBJ2-5, with 9 bases identical to TRBD2. This CDR3 contains 15 residues. CDR1 SGDLS and CDR2 YYNGEE come from the germline V gene. Trimming cost V 0 bases and J 4 bases; bases outside gene matches: 4. This CDR3 reads CASSVGAGGPETQYF. CDR3 nucleotide sequence: TGTGCCAGCAGCGTAGGAGCGGGGGGCCCAGAGACCCAGTACTTC.

The J gene is TRBJ2-5, the V gene TRBV7-7; the D gene is possibly TRBD2 (6 bases). The CDR3 covers 11 residues. Trimming left V 7 bases short and J 7 bases short, with 10 bases between. Germline CDR1 and CDR2: SSHAT and FNYEAQ (reference sequence). CDR3 nucleotide sequence: TGTGCCAGCACCTCCGGGGGGACCCAGTACTTC. Its translation is CASTSGGTQYF.